This passage covers 5 T cell receptor beta chains from one sample sequenced in a study of blood T cell repertoires in COVID-19 (dated by TCRdb to 2018 to 2021). Libraries were prepared through the immunoSEQ multiplex PCR assay. Held by TCRdb, this immuneACCESS table contains in-frame sequences only and omits some clones. Under half of the omission traces to an unresolved V gene where checked; the cause of the rest is unknown. The sample has about 210,000 clones on record, roughly nine tenths of them singletons. The ten largest clones add up to about 8.8% of the sample. The sample taken for sequencing was PBMCs or T cells enriched from blood (not recorded which). These receptors were taken from a young woman who had recovered from COVID-19.

The rearrangement links TRBV14 to TRBJ2-3; TRBD1 might be the D (5 bases). The CDR3 length is 11 residues. The germline V gene has CDR1 SGHDN and CDR2 FVKESK. Trimming stripped 4 bases from V and 15 bases from J, with 14 bases between. The CDR3 region is CASSPGQRQYF. The CDR3 DNA sequence: TGTGCCAGCAGCCCCGGACAAAGACAATATTTT.

The chain combines TRBV29-1 with TRBJ1-2; 10 nucleotides align to TRBD1. This CDR3 contains 11 residues. Trimming at V came to 7 bases and at J to 9 bases, leaving 5 bases not matched to a gene. Germline V lookup: CDR1 SQVTM, CDR2 ANQGSEA. CDR3 DNA: TGCAGCGCCGACAGGGGGCAAAGCTACACCTTC. Protein sequence: CSADRGQSYTF. Variable domain in full (rest from reference TRBV29-1 and TRBJ1-2): SAVISQKPSRDICQRGTSLTIQCQVDSQVTMMFWYRQQPGQSLTLIATANQGSEATYESGFVIDKFPISRPNLTFSTLTVSNMSPEDSSIYLCSADRGQSYTFGSGTRLTVV.

The CDR3 nucleotides are TGTGCCATCAGTGAGCGATCACAGGACGGGGAGCTGTTTTTT. It codes for CAISERSQDGELFF. V is TRBV10-3 and J is TRBJ2-2; possibly TRBD1 for D (5 bases). Germline CDR1 reads ENHRY; CDR2 reads SYGVKD. The V gene lost 2 bases and the J gene lost 7 bases, with 11 bases spanning the gap. The CDR3 extends over 14 amino acids.

The chain has TRBV5-5 and TRBJ1-5; no definite D call. V lost 4 bases, J lost 10 bases, and 12 bases lay in between. The CDR3 loop spans 12 amino acids. Germline CDR1 and CDR2: SGHKS and YYEKEE (reference sequence). The CDR3 nucleotides are TGTGCCAGCAGCCCGGACCGGGGACCCCAGCATTTT. Protein sequence: CASSPDRGPQHF. Supplemented by reference TRBV5-5 and TRBJ1-5, the full variable domain reads DAGVTQSPTHLIKTRGQQVTLRCSPISGHKSVSWYQQVLGQGPQFIFQYYEKEERGRGNFPDRFSARQFPNYSSELNVNALLLGDSALYLCASSPDRGPQHFGDGTRLSIL.

This clone was seen a few times. Here the CDR3 DNA reads TGTGCCAGCAGCCAGGGTGGAGAAGGGGGGGACTATGGCTACACCTTC. Translated: CASSQGGEGGDYGYTF. The chain joins TRBV5-4 to TRBJ1-2, with D possibly TRBD1 on 6 matching bases. Germline assignment: CDR1 SGHNT and CDR2 YYREEE (reference sequence). The CDR3 extends over 16 amino acids. The V gene lost 4 bases and the J gene lost 3 bases, with 19 bases spanning the gap.